These 21 T cell receptor beta chains came from one sample sequenced in a study of early T cells in non-severe SARS-CoV-2 infection. One entry per CDR3 protein, called by TCRdb with MiXCR from the 5' RACE reads. The repertoire holds about 33,000 distinct CDR3 sequences, with over 4.5% as singletons. Material for sequencing was whole blood. The receptors derive from an adult who was a healthcare worker with PCR-confirmed SARS-CoV-2 infection or an uninfected control (not recorded which).

In this sample, this clonotype turned up a few times. The rearrangement joins TRBV19 to TRBJ1-2; TRBD1 might be the D (5 bases). The CDR3 has 14 amino acids. The germline V and J ends were trimmed by 7 bases and 6 bases, with 18 bases remaining between them. Germline-derived CDR1 and CDR2 are LNHDA and SQIVND (reference sequence). CDR3 nucleotide sequence: TGTGCCAGTATGCGGGGCCCACTTGATGATGGCTACACCTTC. The encoded protein is CASMRGPLDDGYTF.

This clonotype appeared a few times. The chain's CDR3 is CASSELAAYTDTQYF. For the CDR3, the DNA is TGTGCCAGCAGTGAGCTAGCGGCCTACACAGATACGCAGTATTTT. J is TRBJ2-3 and V is TRBV2, with 7 bases that match TRBD2. J was trimmed by 2 bases and V by 3 bases; bases with no gene match: 5. The CDR3 covers 15 residues. The germline CDR1 and CDR2 sequences are SNHLY and FYNNEI.

This clonotype was seen at least ten times. This chain connects TRBV5-6 to TRBJ1-5; 8 bases agree with TRBD1. Germline CDR1 is SGHDT and CDR2 is YYEEEE. The CDR3 loop spans 15 amino acids. The V segment lost 4 bases and the J segment 2 bases; nucleotides outside the gene matches: 5. The CDR3 loop reads CASSRTGIGNQPQHF. DNA of the CDR3: TGTGCCAGCAGCCGGACAGGGATTGGCAATCAGCCCCAGCATTTT. The entire variable domain, with the rest obtained from reference TRBV5-6 and TRBJ1-5, is as follows: DAGVTQSPTHLIKTRGQQVTLRCSPKSGHDTVSWYQQALGQGPQFIFQYYEEEERQRGNFPDRFSGHQFPNYSSELNVNALLLGDSALYLCASSRTGIGNQPQHFGDGTRLSIL.

This clonotype was observed a handful of times. The CDR3 coding sequence is TGCAGCGTTGAAGACAGCAGCTATGGCTACACCTTC. This translates into CSVEDSSYGYTF. The chain links TRBV29-1 to TRBJ1-2; no definite D call. CDR3 length equals 12 residues. The germline gives CDR1 SQVTM, CDR2 ANQGSEA. V was trimmed by 0 bases and J by 4 bases, leaving 6 bases between them.

This clonotype has at least ten counts. The chain is built from TRBV29-1 and TRBJ1-1; no reliable D call. V lost 7 bases to trimming and J lost 2 bases, with 8 bases between them. The CDR3 consists of 11 residues. Germline CDR1 and CDR2: SQVTM and ANQGSEA. For the CDR3, the DNA is TGCAGCGCGGAGTCCAACACTGAAGCTTTCTTT. It specifies CSAESNTEAFF. Filled out from reference TRBV29-1 and TRBJ1-1, the complete variable domain reads SAVISQKPSRDICQRGTSLTIQCQVDSQVTMMFWYRQQPGQSLTLIATANQGSEATYESGFVIDKFPISRPNLTFSTLTVSNMSPEDSSIYLCSAESNTEAFFGQGTRLTVV.

The V gene is TRBV5-1, the J gene TRBJ2-6, with D perhaps matching TRBD1 (5 bases). Trimming cost V 4 bases and J 2 bases, with 10 bases left between them. Germline lookup yields CDR1 SGHRS and CDR2 YFSETQ. The CDR3 is made up of 15 amino acids. This CDR3 is CASSLDSPGANVLTF. DNA for the CDR3: TGCGCCAGCAGCCTAGACAGTCCTGGGGCCAACGTCCTGACTTTC.

Ten or more counts support this clonotype. The V call is TRBV29-1, the J call TRBJ1-2; no firm D call. In germline, CDR1 is SQVTM, CDR2 ANQGSEA. Trimming pared 5 bases from V and 8 bases from J, leaving 18 bases between. The CDR3 loop spans 13 amino acids. In DNA form, the CDR3 reads TGCAGCGTTAAAACTCAGCACGACGGAGGCTACACCTTC. As protein: CSVKTQHDGGYTF.

This clonotype was seen more than once but under ten times. The chain uses TRBV5-1 and TRBJ1-4; D unclear. With 2 bases removed from V and 2 bases from J, the gap between germline ends came to 10 bases. CDR3 length: 15 residues. Germline CDR1 and CDR2: SGHRS and YFSETQ. In DNA form, the CDR3 reads TGCGCCAGCAGCTTCCGTCTAGGGACTAATGAAAAACTGTTTTTT. It encodes CASSFRLGTNEKLFF.

This clonotype has just a few counts. V usage is TRBV2 and J usage is TRBJ1-5, with a tentative D call TRBD1 (6 bases). Per germline, CDR1 SNHLY and CDR2 FYNNEI. Deletions cut 2 bases from V and 0 bases from J, with 8 bases between. The CDR3 contains 15 residues. CDR3 sequence (DNA): TGTGCCAGCAGTGAACTCAGGGGTAGCAATCAGCCCCAGCATTTT. Encoded protein: CASSELRGSNQPQHF.

Only a few counts were recorded for this clonotype. The chain uses TRBV4-3 and TRBJ2-3, with D possibly TRBD1 on 5 matching bases. Trimming took 0 bases from V and 0 from J, leaving 16 bases between them. This CDR3 has 18 amino acids. Germline V lookup: CDR1 LGHNA, CDR2 YSLEER. The CDR3 DNA sequence: TGCGCCAGCAGCCAAGACCCTCTCCCGACAGTCAGCACAGATACGCAGTATTTT. It translates to CASSQDPLPTVSTDTQYF.

This clonotype came up many times. The rearrangement links TRBV3-1 to TRBJ1-1, with D tentatively TRBD1 (6 bases). Trimming stripped 2 bases from V and 6 bases from J, with 10 bases between. The germline CDR1 and CDR2 sequences are LGHDT and YNNKEL (reference sequence). The CDR3 has 13 amino acids. The CDR3 sequence: CASSQSGDAEAFF. DNA for the CDR3: TGTGCCAGCAGCCAATCAGGGGACGCTGAAGCTTTCTTT.

This clonotype was observed at least ten times. V and J are TRBV29-1 and TRBJ1-3; D perhaps matches TRBD1 (6 bases). The CDR3 extends over 15 amino acids. With 4 bases removed from V and 0 bases from J, the gap between germline ends came to 13 bases. Germline V gene data show CDR1 as SQVTM and CDR2 as ANQGSEA. CDR3 bases: TGCAGCGTTGCCAGGGGATACGGCTCTGGAAACACCATATATTTT. Encoded protein: CSVARGYGSGNTIYF.

This clonotype has ten or more counts. The chain carries TRBV29-1 and TRBJ1-1; a weak D match, TRBD1 (5 bases). Germline assignment: CDR1 SQVTM and CDR2 ANQGSEA. The CDR3 has 13 residues. Between the trimmed V and J ends, which lost 6 bases and 0 bases, there was a span of 11 bases. CDR3 nucleotides: TGCAGCGTACTGGGACTTTTGAACACTGAAGCTTTCTTT. Translated: CSVLGLLNTEAFF.

The chain joins TRBV28 to TRBJ2-1; TRBD2 aligns across 10 bases. The germline gives CDR1 MDHEN, CDR2 SYDVKM. J gave up 1 base and V 6 bases, and 12 bases lay outside the gene matches. The CDR3 length is 18 residues. The CDR3 region has the DNA TGTGCCAGCAGCTTAGCAGCCCTAGCGGGGGTTTCCTACAATGAGCAGTTCTTC. It specifies CASSLAALAGVSYNEQFF. Complete variable domain (other parts from reference TRBV28 and TRBJ2-1): DVKVTQSSRYLVKRTGEKVFLECVQDMDHENMFWYRQDPGLGLRLIYFSYDVKMKEKGDIPEGYSVSREKKERFSLILESASTNQTSMYLCASSLAALAGVSYNEQFFGPGTRLTVL.

In its sample, this clonotype was seen many times. This chain connects TRBV3-1 to TRBJ2-7, with D maybe TRBD1 (6 bases). CDR3 length equals 15 residues. From germline, CDR1 is LGHDT and CDR2 YNNKEL (reference sequence). V was pared by 4 bases and J by 2 bases, with 15 bases between. CDR3 nucleotides: TGTGCCAGCAGCCGACAGGTTGGGGCTACCTACGAGCAGTACTTC. Protein: CASSRQVGATYEQYF.

This clonotype was observed many times. The chain links TRBV29-1 to TRBJ2-2; D possibly corresponds to TRBD2 (6 bases). Trimming pared 4 bases from V and 2 bases from J, leaving 14 bases between. The V gene's germline CDR1 is SQVTM and CDR2 ANQGSEA. This CDR3 has 15 residues. CDR3 DNA: TGCAGCGTTGGTGGGCGGGGATCCAACACCGGGGAGCTGTTTTTT. Translated, it gives CSVGGRGSNTGELFF.

This clonotype appeared many times. V usage is TRBV6-1 and J usage is TRBJ1-4; perhaps TRBD1 as D (5 bases). From germline, CDR1 is MNHNS and CDR2 SASEGT. V gave up 0 bases and J gave up 0 bases, with 8 bases separating them. CDR3 length equals 16 residues. The CDR3 DNA is TGTGCCAGCAGTGAAGCTCGGGGACCAACTAATGAAAAACTGTTTTTT. It specifies CASSEARGPTNEKLFF.

This clonotype turned up a few times. The rearrangement uses TRBV11-2 and TRBJ1-5; D remains ambiguous. Trimming removed 5 bases at V and 5 bases at J, with 10 bases between. CDR3 length: 13 amino acids. Germline CDR1 is SGHAT and CDR2 is FQNNGV. CDR3 in DNA: TGTGCCAGCAGCCGCCAAACGGATCAGCCCCAGCATTTT. Amino acids: CASSRQTDQPQHF.

This sequence joins TRBV7-9 and TRBJ1-4, with TRBD1 matching 7 bases. Germline loops: CDR1 SEHNR, CDR2 FQNEAQ (reference sequence). This CDR3 is built from 15 residues. After removal of 10 bases from V and 4 bases from J, the junction contained 12 bases not matched to a gene. CDR3 residues: CANSRTQGINEKLFF. The CDR3 DNA is TGTGCCAACAGTCGAACACAGGGGATTAATGAAAAACTGTTTTTT.

This clonotype was seen repeatedly, ten times or more. The rearrangement joins TRBV5-1 to TRBJ2-1; D possibly matches TRBD1 or TRBD2 (5 bases each). Trimming took 2 bases from V and 0 from J, leaving 9 bases between them. This CDR3 is 15 amino acids long. The germline V gene encodes CDR1 SGHRS and CDR2 YFSETQ. CDR3 coding DNA: TGCGCCAGCAGCTTCGAGGGGTACTCCTACAATGAGCAGTTCTTC. Protein product: CASSFEGYSYNEQFF.

As to this clonotype: A clone one base away is much larger, so this may be a read error. The J gene is TRBJ1-2, the V gene TRBV20-1; 7 positions match TRBD1. The CDR3 length is 13 residues. Germline values: CDR1 DFQATT, CDR2 SNEGSKA (reference sequence). The CDR3, as DNA: TGCAGCGCCACAGGGGCTCATGAGTATGGCTACACCTTC. It encodes CSATGAHEYGYTF.